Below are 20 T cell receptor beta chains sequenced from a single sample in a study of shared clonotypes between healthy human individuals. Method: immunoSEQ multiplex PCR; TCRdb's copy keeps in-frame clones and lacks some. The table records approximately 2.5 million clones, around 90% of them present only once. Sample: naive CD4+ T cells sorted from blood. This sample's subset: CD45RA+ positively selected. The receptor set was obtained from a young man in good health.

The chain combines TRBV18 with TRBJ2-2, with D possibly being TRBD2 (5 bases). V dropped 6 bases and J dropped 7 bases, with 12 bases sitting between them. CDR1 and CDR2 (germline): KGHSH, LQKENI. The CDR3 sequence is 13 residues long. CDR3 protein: CASSHREIGELFF. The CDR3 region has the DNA TGTGCCAGCTCCCATCGGGAAATCGGGGAGCTGTTTTTT.

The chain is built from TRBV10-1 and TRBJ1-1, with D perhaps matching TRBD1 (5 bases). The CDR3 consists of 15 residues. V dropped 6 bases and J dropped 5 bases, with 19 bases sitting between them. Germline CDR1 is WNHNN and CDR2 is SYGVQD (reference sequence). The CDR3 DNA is TGCGCCAGCAGCCCCCGAAGGGGTTTTAAGACTGAAGCTTTCTTT. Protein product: CASSPRRGFKTEAFF.

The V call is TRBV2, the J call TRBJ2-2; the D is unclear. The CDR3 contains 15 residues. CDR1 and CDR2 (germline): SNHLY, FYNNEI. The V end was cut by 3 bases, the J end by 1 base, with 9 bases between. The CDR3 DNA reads TGTGCCAGCAGTGAGGTTCCCGAGAACACCGGGGAGCTGTTTTTT. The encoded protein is CASSEVPENTGELFF.

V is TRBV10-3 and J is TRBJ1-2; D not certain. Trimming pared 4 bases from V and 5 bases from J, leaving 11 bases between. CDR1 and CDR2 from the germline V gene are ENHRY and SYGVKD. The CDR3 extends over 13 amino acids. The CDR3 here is CAISGGAVYGYTF. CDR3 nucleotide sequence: TGTGCCATCAGTGGCGGAGCGGTTTATGGCTACACCTTC.

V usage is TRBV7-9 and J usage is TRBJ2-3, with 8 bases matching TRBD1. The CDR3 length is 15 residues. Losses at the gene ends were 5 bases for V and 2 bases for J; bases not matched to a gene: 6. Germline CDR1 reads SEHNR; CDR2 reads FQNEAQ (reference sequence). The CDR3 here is CASSPRQGNTDTQYF. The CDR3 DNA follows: TGTGCCAGCAGCCCCAGACAGGGGAACACAGATACGCAGTATTTT.

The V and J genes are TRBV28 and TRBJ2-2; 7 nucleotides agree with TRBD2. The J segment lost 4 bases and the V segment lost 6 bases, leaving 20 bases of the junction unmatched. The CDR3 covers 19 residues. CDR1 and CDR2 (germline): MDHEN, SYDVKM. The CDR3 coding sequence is TGTGCCAGCAGCCCCCGCGGGAGTGGGTTTCTCTGGGGCACCGGGGAGCTGTTTTTT. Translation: CASSPRGSGFLWGTGELFF.

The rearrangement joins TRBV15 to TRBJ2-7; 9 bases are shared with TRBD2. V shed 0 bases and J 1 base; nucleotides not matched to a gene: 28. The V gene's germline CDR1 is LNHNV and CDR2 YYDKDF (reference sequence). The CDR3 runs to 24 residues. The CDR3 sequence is CATSRDLWVLGLAGSFSSSYEQYF. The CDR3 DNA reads TGTGCCACCAGCAGAGATCTGTGGGTGCTTGGGCTAGCGGGAAGTTTCTCTAGTTCCTACGAGCAGTACTTC. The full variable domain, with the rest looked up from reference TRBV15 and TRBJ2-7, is DAMVIQNPRYQVTQFGKPVTLSCSQTLNHNVMYWYQQKSSQAPKLLFHYYDKDFNNEADTPDNFQSRRPNTSFCFLDIRSPGLGDTAMYLCATSRDLWVLGLAGSFSSSYEQYFGPGTRLTVT.

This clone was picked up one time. This CDR3 reads CASSPEDRVYYEQYF. The CDR3 DNA reads as TGTGCCAGCAGCCCCGAGGACAGGGTGTACTACGAGCAGTACTTC. The chain carries TRBV6-5 and TRBJ2-7, with TRBD1 identical over 8 bases. V lost 6 bases and J lost 3; bases outside the gene matches: 10. The CDR3 spans 15 residues. Looked up from germline, CDR1 is MNHEY and CDR2 is SVGAGI.

For the CDR3, the DNA is TGTGCCAGCAGTACGGACGGAGCTAACACCGGGGAGCTGTTTTTT. Translating it yields CASSTDGANTGELFF. The V call is TRBV2, the J call TRBJ2-2; D is uncertain. V was clipped by 5 bases and J by 2 bases, with 12 bases between them. In germline, CDR1 is SNHLY, CDR2 FYNNEI. There are 15 residues in the CDR3.

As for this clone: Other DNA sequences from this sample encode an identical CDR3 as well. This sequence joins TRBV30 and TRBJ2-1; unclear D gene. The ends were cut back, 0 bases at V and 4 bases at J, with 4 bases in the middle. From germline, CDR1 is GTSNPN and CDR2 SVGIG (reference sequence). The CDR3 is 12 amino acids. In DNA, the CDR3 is TGTGCCTGGAGTGTTTCTTACAATGAGCAGTTCTTC. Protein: CAWSVSYNEQFF.

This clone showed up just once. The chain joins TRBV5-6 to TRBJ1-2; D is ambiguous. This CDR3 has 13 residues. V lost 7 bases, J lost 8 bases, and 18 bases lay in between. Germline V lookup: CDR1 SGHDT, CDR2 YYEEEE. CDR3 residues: CASHEREAVGYTF. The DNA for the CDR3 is TGTGCCAGCCATGAAAGGGAGGCGGTCGGCTACACCTTC.

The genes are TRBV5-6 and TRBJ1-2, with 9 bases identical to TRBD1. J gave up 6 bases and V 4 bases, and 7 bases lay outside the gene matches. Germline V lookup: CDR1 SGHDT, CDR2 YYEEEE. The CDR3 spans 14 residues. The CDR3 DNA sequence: TGTGCCAGCAGCAATACGGGACAGGGCCATGGCTACACCTTC. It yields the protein CASSNTGQGHGYTF.

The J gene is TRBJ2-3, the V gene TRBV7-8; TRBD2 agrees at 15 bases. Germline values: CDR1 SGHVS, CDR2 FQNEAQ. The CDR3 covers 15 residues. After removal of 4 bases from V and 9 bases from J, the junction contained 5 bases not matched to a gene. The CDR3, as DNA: TGTGCCAGCAGCTCCGGACTAGCGGGAGGGGGCACGCAGTATTTT. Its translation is CASSSGLAGGGTQYF. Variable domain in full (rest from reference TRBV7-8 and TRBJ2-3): GAGVSQSPRYKVAKRGQDVALRCDPISGHVSLFWYQQALGQGPEFLTYFQNEAQLDKSGLPSDRFFAERPEGSVSTLKIQRTQQEDSAVYLCASSSGLAGGGTQYFGPGTRLTVL.

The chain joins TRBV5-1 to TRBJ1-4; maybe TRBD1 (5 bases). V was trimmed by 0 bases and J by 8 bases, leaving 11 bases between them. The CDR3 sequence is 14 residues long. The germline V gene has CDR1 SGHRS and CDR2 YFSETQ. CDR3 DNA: TGCGCCAGCAGCTTGGAACCGGGGGGAGAAAAACTGTTTTTT. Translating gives CASSLEPGGEKLFF.

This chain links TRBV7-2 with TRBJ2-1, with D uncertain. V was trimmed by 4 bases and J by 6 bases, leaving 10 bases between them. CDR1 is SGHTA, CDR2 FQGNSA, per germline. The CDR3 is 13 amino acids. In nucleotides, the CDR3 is TGTGCCAGCAGCTCCATGGTACCCAATGAGCAGTTCTTC. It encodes CASSSMVPNEQFF.

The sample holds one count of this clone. As DNA, the CDR3 is TGCAGCGTTAGTCAGACTCCCGAAGAGACCCAGTACTTC. Translating it yields CSVSQTPEETQYF. The V and J genes are TRBV29-1 and TRBJ2-5; the D is unclear. Germline CDR1 is SQVTM and CDR2 is ANQGSEA. V dropped 5 bases and J dropped 3 bases, with 13 bases sitting between them. The CDR3 length is 13 residues.

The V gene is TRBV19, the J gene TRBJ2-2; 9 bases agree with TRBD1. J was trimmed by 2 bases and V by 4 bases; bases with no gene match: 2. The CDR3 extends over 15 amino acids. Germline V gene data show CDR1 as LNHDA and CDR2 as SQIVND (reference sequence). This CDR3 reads CASSKTGGNTGELFF. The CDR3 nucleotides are TGTGCCAGTAGTAAAACAGGGGGCAACACCGGGGAGCTGTTTTTT.

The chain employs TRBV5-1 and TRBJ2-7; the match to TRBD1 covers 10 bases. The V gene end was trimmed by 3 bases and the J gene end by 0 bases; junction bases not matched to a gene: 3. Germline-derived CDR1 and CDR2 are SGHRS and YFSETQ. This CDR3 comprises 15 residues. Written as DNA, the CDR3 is TGCGCCAGCAGCTCCTGGACAGGGGGCTCCTACGAGCAGTACTTC. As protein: CASSSWTGGSYEQYF. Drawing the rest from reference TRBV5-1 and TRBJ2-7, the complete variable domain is KAGVTQTPRYLIKTRGQQVTLSCSPISGHRSVSWYQQTPGQGLQFLFEYFSETQRNKGNFPGRFSGRQFSNSRSEMNVSTLELGDSALYLCASSSWTGGSYEQYFGPGTRLTVT.

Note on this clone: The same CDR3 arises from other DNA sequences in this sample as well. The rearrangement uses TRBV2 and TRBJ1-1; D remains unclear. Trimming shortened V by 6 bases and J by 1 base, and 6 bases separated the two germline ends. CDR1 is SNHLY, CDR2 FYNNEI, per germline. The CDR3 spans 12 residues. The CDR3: CASSAENTEAFF. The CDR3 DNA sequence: TGTGCCAGCAGCGCAGAGAACACTGAAGCTTTCTTT.

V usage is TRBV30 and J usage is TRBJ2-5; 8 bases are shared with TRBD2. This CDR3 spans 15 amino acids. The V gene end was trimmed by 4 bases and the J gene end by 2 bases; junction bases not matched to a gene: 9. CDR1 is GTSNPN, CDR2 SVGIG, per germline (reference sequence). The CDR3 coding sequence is TGTGCCTGGACCGGCGGGGGGCCGGGTCAAGAGACCCAGTACTTC. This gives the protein CAWTGGGPGQETQYF.